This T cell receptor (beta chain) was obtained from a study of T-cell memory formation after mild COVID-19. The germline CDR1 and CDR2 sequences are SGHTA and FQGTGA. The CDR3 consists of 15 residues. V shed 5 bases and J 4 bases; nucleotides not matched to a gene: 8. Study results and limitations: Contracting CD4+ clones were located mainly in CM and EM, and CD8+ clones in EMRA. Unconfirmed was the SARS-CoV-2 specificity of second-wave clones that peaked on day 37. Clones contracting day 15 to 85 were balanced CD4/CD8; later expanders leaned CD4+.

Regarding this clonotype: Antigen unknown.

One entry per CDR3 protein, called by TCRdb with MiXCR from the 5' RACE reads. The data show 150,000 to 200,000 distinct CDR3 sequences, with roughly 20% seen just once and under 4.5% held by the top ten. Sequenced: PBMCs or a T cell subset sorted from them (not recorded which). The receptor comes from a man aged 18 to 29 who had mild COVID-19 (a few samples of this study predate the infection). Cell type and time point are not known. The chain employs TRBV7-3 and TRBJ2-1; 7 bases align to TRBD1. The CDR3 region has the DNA TGTGCCAGCAGCGACCGGCCAGGGGGATACAATGAGCAGTTCTTC. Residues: CASSDRPGGYNEQFF. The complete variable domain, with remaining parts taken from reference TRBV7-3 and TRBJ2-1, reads GAGVSQTPSNKVTEKGKYVELRCDPISGHTALYWYRQSLGQGPEFLIYFQGTGAADDSGLPNDRFFAVRPEGSVSTLKIQRTERGDSAVYLCASSDRPGGYNEQFFGPGTRLTVL.